This T cell receptor beta chain was sequenced in a study of blood T cell repertoires in COVID-19. Generated by immunoSEQ multiplex PCR, the TCRdb table keeps only in-frame clones and is missing some. Among 250,000 or so clones listed, more than 75% were seen once. Germline V CDR1 and CDR2: SQVTM, ANQGSEA. This CDR3 has 12 amino acids. Between the trimmed V and J ends, which lost 7 bases and 7 bases, there was a span of 11 bases. V and J are TRBV29-1 and TRBJ1-6, with D hard to call. The receptor comes from a woman in her 50s who had been exposed to COVID-19. Sequencing used PBMCs or T cells enriched from blood (not recorded which). DNA of the CDR3: TGCAGCGGTGGGGAGAAGAATTCACCCCTCCACTTT. Translated: CSGGEKNSPLHF.